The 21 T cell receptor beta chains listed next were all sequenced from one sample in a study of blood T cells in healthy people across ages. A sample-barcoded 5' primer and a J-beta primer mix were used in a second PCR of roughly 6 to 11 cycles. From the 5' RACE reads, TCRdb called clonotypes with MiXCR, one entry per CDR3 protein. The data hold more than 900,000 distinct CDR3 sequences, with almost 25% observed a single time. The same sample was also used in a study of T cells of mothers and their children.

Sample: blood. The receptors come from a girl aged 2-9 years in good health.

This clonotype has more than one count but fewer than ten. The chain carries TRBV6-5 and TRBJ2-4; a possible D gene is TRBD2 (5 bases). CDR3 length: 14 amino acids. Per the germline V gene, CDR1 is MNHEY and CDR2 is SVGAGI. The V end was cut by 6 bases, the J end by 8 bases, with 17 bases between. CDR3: CASRPGLAMHIQYF. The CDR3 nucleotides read TGTGCCAGCAGACCCGGACTGGCCATGCACATTCAGTACTTC.

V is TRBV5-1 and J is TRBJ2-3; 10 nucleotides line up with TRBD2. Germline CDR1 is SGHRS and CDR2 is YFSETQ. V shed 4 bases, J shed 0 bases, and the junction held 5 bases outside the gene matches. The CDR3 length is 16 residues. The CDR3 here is CASSIGLAESTDTQYF. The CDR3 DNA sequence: TGCGCCAGCAGCATCGGACTAGCGGAAAGCACAGATACGCAGTATTTT.

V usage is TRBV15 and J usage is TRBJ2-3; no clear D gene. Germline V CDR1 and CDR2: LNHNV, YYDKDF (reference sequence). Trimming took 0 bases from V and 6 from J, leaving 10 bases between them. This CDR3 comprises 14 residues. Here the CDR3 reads CATSRDLLADTQYF. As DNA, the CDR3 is TGTGCCACCAGCAGAGACCTTCTGGCTGATACGCAGTATTTT.

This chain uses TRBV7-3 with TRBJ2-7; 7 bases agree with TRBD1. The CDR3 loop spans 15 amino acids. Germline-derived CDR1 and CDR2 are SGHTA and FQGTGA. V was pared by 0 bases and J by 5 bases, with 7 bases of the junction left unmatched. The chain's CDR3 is CASSLTGQIPNEQYF. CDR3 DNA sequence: TGTGCCAGCAGCTTAACGGGACAGATCCCTAACGAGCAGTACTTC.

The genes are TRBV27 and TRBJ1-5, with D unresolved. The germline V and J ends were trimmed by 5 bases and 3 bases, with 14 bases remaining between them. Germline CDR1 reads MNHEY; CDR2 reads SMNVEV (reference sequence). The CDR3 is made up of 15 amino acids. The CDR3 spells CASSPWTGSNQPQHF. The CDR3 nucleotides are TGTGCCAGCAGTCCATGGACGGGTTCCAATCAGCCCCAGCATTTT.

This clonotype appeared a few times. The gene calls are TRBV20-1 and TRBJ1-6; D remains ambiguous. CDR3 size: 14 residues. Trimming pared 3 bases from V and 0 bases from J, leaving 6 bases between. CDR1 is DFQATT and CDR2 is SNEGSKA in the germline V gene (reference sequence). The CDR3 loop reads CSASVSSYNSPLHF. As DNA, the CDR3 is TGCAGTGCTAGCGTTAGCTCCTATAATTCACCCCTCCACTTT.

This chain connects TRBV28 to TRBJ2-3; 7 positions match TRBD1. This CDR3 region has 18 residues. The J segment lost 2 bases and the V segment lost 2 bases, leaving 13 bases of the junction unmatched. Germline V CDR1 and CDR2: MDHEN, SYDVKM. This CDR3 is CASSLTDRLNPATDTQYF. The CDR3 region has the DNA TGTGCCAGCAGTTTAACGGACAGGCTTAACCCCGCCACAGATACGCAGTATTTT.

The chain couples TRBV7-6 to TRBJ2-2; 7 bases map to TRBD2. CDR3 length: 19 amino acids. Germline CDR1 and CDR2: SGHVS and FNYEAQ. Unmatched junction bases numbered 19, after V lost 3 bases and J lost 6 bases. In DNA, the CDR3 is TGTGCCAGCAGCTTTATGTCTGTGAGCGGGGACCTTGGACCCGGGGAGCTGTTTTTT. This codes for CASSFMSVSGDLGPGELFF.

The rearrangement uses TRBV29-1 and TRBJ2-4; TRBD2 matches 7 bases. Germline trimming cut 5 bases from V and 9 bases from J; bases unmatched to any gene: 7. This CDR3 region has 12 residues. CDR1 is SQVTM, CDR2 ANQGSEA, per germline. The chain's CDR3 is CSVKTSPGIQYF. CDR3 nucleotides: TGCAGCGTTAAGACTAGCCCAGGCATTCAGTACTTC.

CDR3 amino acids: CAITVSGRGDEQYF. CDR3 nucleotides: TGTGCCATCACCGTTAGCGGGAGAGGGGACGAGCAGTACTTC. This chain connects TRBV10-3 to TRBJ2-7; 9 nucleotides match TRBD2. V gave up 7 bases and J gave up 5 bases; unmatched junction bases: 9. This CDR3 comprises 14 residues. From germline, CDR1 is ENHRY and CDR2 SYGVKD.

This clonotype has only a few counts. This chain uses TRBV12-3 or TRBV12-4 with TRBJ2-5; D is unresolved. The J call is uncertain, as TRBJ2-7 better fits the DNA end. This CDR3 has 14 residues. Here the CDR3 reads CASSLAPRAYEQYF. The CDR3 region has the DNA TGTGCCAGCAGTTTAGCGCCCAGAGCCTACGAGCAGTACTTC.

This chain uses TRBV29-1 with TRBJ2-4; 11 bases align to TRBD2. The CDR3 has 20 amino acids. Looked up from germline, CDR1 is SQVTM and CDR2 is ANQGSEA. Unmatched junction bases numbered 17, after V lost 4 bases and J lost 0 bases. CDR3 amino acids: CSVVSPTSGRREGAKNIQYF. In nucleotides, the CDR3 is TGCAGCGTTGTTTCCCCCACTAGCGGGAGAAGGGAAGGAGCCAAAAACATTCAGTACTTC.

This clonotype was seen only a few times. For the CDR3, the DNA is TGCAGTGCTAGAGATCCCCAGTCCGATTCCTACGAGCAGTACTTC. Translating gives CSARDPQSDSYEQYF. V and J are TRBV20-1 and TRBJ2-7, with D unresolved. The CDR3 covers 15 residues. The germline V and J ends were trimmed by 0 bases and 1 base, with 13 bases remaining between them. Per germline, CDR1 DFQATT and CDR2 SNEGSKA (reference sequence).

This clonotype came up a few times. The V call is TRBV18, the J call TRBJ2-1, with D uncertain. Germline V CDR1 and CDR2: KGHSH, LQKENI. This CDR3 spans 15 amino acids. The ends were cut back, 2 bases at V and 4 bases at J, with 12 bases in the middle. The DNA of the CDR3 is TGTGCCAGCTCACCAGGCCAAGATACTTACAATGAGCAGTTCTTC. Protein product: CASSPGQDTYNEQFF. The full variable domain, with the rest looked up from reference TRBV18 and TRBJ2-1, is NAGVMQNPRHLVRRRGQEARLRCSPMKGHSHVYWYRQLPEEGLKFMVYLQKENIIDESGMPKERFSAEFPKEGPSILRIQQVVRGDSAAYFCASSPGQDTYNEQFFGPGTRLTVL.

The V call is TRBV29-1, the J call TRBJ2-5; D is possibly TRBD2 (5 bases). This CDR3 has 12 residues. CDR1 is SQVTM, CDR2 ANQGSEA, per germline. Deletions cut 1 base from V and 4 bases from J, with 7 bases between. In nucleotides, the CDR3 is TGCAGCGTTGAAGCCGGGATAGAGACCCAGTACTTC. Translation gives CSVEAGIETQYF.

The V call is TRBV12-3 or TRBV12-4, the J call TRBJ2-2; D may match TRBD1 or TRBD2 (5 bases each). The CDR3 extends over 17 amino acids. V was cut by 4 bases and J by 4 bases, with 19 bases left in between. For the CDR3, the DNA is TGTGCCAGCAGTTCCCGTCTCTGGGGGACCGGCACCGGGGAGCTGTTTTTT. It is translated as CASSSRLWGTGTGELFF.

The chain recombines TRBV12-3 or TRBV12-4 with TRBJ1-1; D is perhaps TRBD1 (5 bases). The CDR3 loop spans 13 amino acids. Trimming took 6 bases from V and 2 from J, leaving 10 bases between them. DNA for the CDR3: TGTGCCAGCAGATTCGACAGAAACACTGAAGCTTTCTTT. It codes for CASRFDRNTEAFF.

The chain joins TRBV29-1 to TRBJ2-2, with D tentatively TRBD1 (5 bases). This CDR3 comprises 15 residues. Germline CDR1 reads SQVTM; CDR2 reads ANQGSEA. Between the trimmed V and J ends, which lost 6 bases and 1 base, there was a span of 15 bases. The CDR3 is CSVQTPQGNTGELFF. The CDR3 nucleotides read TGCAGCGTCCAAACCCCCCAGGGGAACACCGGGGAGCTGTTTTTT.

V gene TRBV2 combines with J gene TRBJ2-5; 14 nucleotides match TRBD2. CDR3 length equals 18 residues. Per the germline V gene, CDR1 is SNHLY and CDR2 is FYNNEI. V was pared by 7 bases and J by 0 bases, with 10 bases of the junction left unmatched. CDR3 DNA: TGTGCCAGCATGAAGGACGAGACTAGCGGGGGGGACCAAGAGACCCAGTACTTC. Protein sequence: CASMKDETSGGDQETQYF.

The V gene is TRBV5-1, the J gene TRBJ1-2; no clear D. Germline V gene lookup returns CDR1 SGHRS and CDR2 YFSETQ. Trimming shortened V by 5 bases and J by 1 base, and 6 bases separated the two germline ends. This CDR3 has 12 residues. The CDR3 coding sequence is TGCGCCAGCAGAACGGATAACTATGGCTACACCTTC. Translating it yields CASRTDNYGYTF.

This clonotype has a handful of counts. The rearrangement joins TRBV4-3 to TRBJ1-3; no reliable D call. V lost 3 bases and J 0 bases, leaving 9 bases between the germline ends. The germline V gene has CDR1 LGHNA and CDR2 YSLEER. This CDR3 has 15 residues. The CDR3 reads CASSHEPSSGNTIYF. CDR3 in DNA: TGCGCCAGCAGCCATGAGCCGAGCTCTGGAAACACCATATATTTT.